In this sample, the clone carrying this T cell receptor beta chain turned up many times. Its cognate antigen is unknown. The sample belongs to a study of human T cells and chemical hapten exposure. Study results and limitations: Significantly more large CDR3 similarity clusters arose among expanded TCRs than among controls.

Time point given: patch test 1, 2 weeks after DPC sensitization. Noted treatment: therapeutic diphenylcyclopropenone sensitization with weekly scalp DPC. Researchers sampled blood before each patch test went on. Unseparated into fractions, whole blood served as the source from which total RNA was extracted. From the RACE reads, TCRdb called clonotypes with MiXCR, one entry per CDR3 protein. The sample records some 340,000 distinct CDR3 sequences, approximately 6.3% being singletons. The sample here was whole blood, taken in connection with sensitization to the hapten diphenylcyclopropenone (DPC). The receptor was isolated from a woman between 18 and 29 years old with alopecia areata. Some clones in this sample may be carry-over from other donors' samples.

The CDR3 spells CASSYRGYSTDTQYF. For the CDR3, the DNA is TGTGCCAGCAGTTACAGGGGATATAGCACAGATACGCAGTATTTT. The chain has TRBV6-6 and TRBJ2-3; TRBD1 is a possible D gene (5 bases). The CDR3 totals 15 residues. Germline CDR1 is MNHNY and CDR2 is SVGAGI (reference sequence). The ends were cut back, 2 bases at V and 0 bases at J, with 9 bases in the middle.